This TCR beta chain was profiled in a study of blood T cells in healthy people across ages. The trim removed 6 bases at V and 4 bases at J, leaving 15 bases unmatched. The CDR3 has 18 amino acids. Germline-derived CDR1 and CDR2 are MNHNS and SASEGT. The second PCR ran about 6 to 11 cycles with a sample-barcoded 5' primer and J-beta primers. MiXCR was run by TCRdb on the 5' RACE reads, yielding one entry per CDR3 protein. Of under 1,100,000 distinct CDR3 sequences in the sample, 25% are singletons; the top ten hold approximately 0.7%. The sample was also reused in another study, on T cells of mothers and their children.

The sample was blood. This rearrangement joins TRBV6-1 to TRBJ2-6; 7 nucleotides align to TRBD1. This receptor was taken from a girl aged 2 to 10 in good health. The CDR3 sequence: CASRPPRDSLGGANVLTF. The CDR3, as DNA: TGTGCCAGCAGGCCACCCCGGGACAGCCTGGGGGGGGCCAACGTCCTGACTTTC.